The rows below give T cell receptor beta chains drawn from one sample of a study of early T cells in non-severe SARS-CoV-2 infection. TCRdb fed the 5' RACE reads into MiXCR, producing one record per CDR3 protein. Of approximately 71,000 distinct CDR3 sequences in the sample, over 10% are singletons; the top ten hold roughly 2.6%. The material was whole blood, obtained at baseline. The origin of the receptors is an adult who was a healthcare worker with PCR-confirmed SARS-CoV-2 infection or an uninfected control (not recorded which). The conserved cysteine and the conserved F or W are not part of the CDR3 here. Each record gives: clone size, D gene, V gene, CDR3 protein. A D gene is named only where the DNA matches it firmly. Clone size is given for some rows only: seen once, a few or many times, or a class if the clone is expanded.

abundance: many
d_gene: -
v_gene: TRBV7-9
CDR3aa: ASRLARPLVGFHTDTQY

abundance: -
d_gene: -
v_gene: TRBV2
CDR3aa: ASTEWGAGNEQF

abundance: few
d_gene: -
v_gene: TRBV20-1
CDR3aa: SARGYSNYGYT

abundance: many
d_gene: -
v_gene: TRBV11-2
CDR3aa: ASSFTGGGHTQY

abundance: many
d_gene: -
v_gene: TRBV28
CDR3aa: ASSSVNQPQH

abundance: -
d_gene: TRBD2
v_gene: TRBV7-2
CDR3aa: ASSSRAGGLTDTQY

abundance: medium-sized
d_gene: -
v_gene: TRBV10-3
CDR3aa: AISDRFIETQY

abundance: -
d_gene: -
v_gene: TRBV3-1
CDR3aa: ASSTENTEAF

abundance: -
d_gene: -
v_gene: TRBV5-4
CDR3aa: ASSSAVRGGDEQF

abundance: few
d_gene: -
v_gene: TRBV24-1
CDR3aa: ATSDRTANYGYT

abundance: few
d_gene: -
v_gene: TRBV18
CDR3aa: ASSPGATDTQY

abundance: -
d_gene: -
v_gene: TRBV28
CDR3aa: ASSPRGGRETQY

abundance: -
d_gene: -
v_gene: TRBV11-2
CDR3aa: ASSLGGAGWPH

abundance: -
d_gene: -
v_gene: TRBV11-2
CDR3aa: ASSLDLRNTIY

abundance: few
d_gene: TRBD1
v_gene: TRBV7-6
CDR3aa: ASSLGTGSEQF

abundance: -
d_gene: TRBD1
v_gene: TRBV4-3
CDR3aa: ASSQEAGTGDARNQPQH

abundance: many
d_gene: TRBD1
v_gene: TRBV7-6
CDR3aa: ASSLFQGGEKLF

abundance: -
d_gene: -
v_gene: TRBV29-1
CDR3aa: SVATPNGYT

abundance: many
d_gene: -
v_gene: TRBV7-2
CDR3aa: ASSRRDTDGGF

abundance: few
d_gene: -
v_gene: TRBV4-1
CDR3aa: ASSQEISAGNTIY

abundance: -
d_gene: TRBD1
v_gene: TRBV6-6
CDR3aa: ASRGQSENTEAF

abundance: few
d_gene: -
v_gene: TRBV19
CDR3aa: ASGDSREQY

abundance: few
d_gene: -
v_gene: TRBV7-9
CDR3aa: ASQGGGEDTQY

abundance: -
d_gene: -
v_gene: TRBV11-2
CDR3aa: ASSLFGRRGRTYNEQF

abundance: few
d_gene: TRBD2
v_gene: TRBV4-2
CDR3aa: ASSKIEAGATDTQY

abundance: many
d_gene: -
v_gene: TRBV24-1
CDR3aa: ATSESLPSYNEQF

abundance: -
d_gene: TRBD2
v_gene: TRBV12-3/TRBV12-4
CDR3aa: ASRVSGGKGTDTQY

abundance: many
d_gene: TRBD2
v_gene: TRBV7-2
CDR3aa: ASSRGGAQETQY

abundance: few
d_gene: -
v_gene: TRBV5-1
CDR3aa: ASSLGEGTYGYT

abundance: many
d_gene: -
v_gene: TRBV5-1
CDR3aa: ASSLATGSTDTQY

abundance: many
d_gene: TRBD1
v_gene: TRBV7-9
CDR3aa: ASSSDRDFYGYT

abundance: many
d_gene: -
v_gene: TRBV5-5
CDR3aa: ASSLAVSSYNEQF

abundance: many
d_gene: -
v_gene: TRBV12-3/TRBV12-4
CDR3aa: ASRLSGQTYNEQF

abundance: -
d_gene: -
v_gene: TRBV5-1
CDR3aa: ASSLDGSTDTQY

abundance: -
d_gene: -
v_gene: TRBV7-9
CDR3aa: ASSPGSTWNSPLH

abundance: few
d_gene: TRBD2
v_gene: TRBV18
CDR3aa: ASSPGTSSYEQY

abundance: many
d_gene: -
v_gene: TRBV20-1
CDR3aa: SASDRDTGELF

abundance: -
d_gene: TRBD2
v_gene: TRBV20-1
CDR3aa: SAATSGGYEQY

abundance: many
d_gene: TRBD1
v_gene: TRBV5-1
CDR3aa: ASSTGDRNYGYT

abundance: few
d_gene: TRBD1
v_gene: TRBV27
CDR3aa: ASSFLNLVSRDRGAGNTIY

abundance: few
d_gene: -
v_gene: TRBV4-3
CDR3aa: ASSQGDAGELF

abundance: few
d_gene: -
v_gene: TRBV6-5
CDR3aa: ASSYSDGSAF

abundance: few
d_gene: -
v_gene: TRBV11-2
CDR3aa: ASSSRDTAHWEQY

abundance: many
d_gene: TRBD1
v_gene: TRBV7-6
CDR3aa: ASSFGTGTDTQY

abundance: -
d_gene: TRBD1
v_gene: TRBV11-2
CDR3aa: ASSARTGLNTEAF

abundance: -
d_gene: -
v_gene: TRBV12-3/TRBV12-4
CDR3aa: ASSHWADTEAF

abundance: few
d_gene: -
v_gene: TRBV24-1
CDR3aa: ATSDSTRGSYNEQF

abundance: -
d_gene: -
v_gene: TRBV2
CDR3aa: ASSYKGKETQY

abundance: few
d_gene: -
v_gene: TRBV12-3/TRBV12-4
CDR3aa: ASSLRGENSPLH

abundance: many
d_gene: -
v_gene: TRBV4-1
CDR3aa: ASSQGGNQPQH

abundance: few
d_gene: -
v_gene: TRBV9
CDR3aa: ASSPRPGRYTDTQY

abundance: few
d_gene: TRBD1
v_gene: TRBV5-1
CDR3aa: ASSLVGTGPTYEQY

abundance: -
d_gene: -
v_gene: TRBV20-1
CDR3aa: SALGHLNTGELF

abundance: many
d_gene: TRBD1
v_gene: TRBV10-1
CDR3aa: ASSDPGGLIDEQF

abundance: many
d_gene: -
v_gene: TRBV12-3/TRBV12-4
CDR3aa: ASTAGRGRDTQY